The present T cell receptor (beta chain) was sequenced within a study of T-cell memory formation after mild COVID-19. Study-level information: For the most part, TCR clusters were specific to one donor.

Overall study results and limits: There were some responding clones in pre-infection memory, which suggested that cross-reactive memory had joined. CD4+ contracting clones were found mainly in CM and EM, and CD8+ ones in EMRA.

This clonotype was detected only once. Its matching antigen is unknown. TCRdb processed the 5' RACE reads anew with MiXCR; each CDR3 protein has one entry. The sample includes about 400,000 distinct CDR3 sequences, roughly 26% of them seen just once. The origin of this receptor is an adult woman who had mild COVID-19 (a few samples of this study predate the infection). Cell type and time point are not known. Sequencing was carried out using PBMCs or a T cell subset sorted from them (not recorded which).

This CDR3 reads CSARRTSGASYEQYF. CDR3 DNA sequence: TGCAGTGCTAGACGGACTAGCGGGGCCTCCTACGAGCAGTACTTC. The V call is TRBV20-1, the J call TRBJ2-7, with 12 positions matching TRBD2. From germline, CDR1 is DFQATT and CDR2 SNEGSKA (reference sequence). The CDR3 is made up of 15 amino acids. Losses at the gene ends were 2 bases for V and 0 bases for J; bases not matched to a gene: 2.